The T cell receptor (beta chain) under discussion was sequenced for a study of blood T cell repertoires in COVID-19. Study at large: The cDNA or gDNA used as material had been derived from T cells, B-cell-depleted T cells, or PBMCs.

Original handling: Using reference gene primer amplification, nucleated cell counts were estimated. Sequenced by immunoSEQ multiplex PCR; TCRdb stores in-frame clones only, minus some. V and J calls and clone size follow that table, whereas D and trimming were derived from the DNA. Of 210,000 or so clones in the sample, over 80% were seen once. Germline V lookup: CDR1 LGHDT, CDR2 YNNKEL (reference sequence). V lost 0 bases, J lost 6 bases, and 11 bases lay in between. The CDR3 length is 15 residues. The chain recombines TRBV3-1 (or the pseudogene TRBV3-2) with TRBJ2-2, with D perhaps matching TRBD2 (6 bases). The clonotype was recovered from a woman aged 25 to 39 who had been exposed to COVID-19. The sample comprised PBMCs or T cells enriched from blood (not recorded which). The CDR3 here is CASSQDGGAPGELFF. The CDR3, as DNA: TGTGCCAGCAGCCAAGATGGCGGGGCCCCCGGGGAGCTGTTTTTT.